These 10 T cell receptor beta chains share one sample of origin, sequenced in a study of cytomegalovirus exposure and HLA in healthy donors. PCR involved 60 Vbeta and 13 Jbeta primers. TCRdb keeps only in-frame clones here, not all; method: immunoSEQ multiplex PCR. The sample holds approximately 100,000 clones; about 77% are singletons and the top ten take 4.5% to 6%. Material for sequencing was PBMCs. Receptors were obtained from a woman in her 40s in good health and CMV-seronegative.

V and J are TRBV21-1 and TRBJ2-7; the table's D call, TRBD2, was not checked against the DNA. TRBV21-1 is a listed pseudogene. CDR3 length equals 11 residues. CDR3 sequence reads: CASIKGDEQYF. CDR3 nucleotides: TGTGCCAGCATCAAGGGAGACGAGCAGTACTTC.

The sample holds a few counts of this clone. CDR3 nucleotides: TGCAGCGTTGTACAAGCGGGGGGGCCGACAGATACGCAGTATTTT. Protein product: CSVVQAGGPTDTQYF. The V gene is TRBV29-1, the J gene TRBJ2-3; TRBD2 agrees at 10 bases. With V trimmed by 4 bases and J by 3 bases, 7 bases remained unmatched. The CDR3 is 15 amino acids. Germline V gives CDR1 SQVTM, CDR2 ANQGSEA.

This chain's CDR3 is CASSFWGDGNSPLHF. The CDR3 DNA reads TGTGCCAGCAGTTTCTGGGGCGATGGTAATTCACCCCTCCACTTT. The rearrangement uses TRBV27 and TRBJ1-6, with D perhaps matching TRBD1 (5 bases). Trimming shortened V by 3 bases and J by 6 bases, and 12 bases separated the two germline ends. CDR3 length: 15 residues. Germline values: CDR1 MNHEY, CDR2 SMNVEV (reference sequence).

The genes are TRBV6-1 and TRBJ2-7; TRBD2 aligns across 12 bases. CDR1 MNHNS and CDR2 SASEGT come from the germline V gene. The J segment lost 7 bases and the V segment lost 8 bases, leaving 6 bases of the junction unmatched. The CDR3 is made up of 13 amino acids. CDR3: CASLSGLAGEQYF. The CDR3 DNA follows: TGTGCCAGCCTTAGTGGACTAGCGGGGGAGCAGTACTTC.

The rearrangement links TRBV18 to TRBJ1-1; the D gene is possibly TRBD1 (5 bases). Germline values: CDR1 KGHSH, CDR2 LQKENI. Trimming shortened V by 6 bases and J by 2 bases, and 16 bases separated the two germline ends. The CDR3 runs 15 residues. Here the CDR3 DNA reads TGTGCCAGCTCGCCCAGGGATATAGTTAACACTGAAGCTTTCTTT. Amino acids: CASSPRDIVNTEAFF.

The V and J genes are TRBV6-5 and TRBJ1-2, with 8 bases fitting TRBD1. V lost 7 bases and J lost 7; bases outside the gene matches: 11. This CDR3 is 14 amino acids long. Germline assignment: CDR1 MNHEY and CDR2 SVGAGI. The CDR3 sequence is CASIAEDRDGGYTF. The CDR3 bases are TGTGCCAGCATCGCCGAGGACAGGGATGGTGGCTACACCTTC.

This chain joins TRBV18 and TRBJ2-5; D not certain. The V gene lost 2 bases and the J gene lost 8 bases, with 9 bases spanning the gap. The germline CDR1 and CDR2 sequences are KGHSH and LQKENI. The CDR3 covers 12 residues. The CDR3 reads CASSPEATTQYF. The CDR3 region has the DNA TGTGCCAGCTCACCAGAGGCAACAACCCAGTACTTC.

J is TRBJ2-1 and V is TRBV6-8; 8 bases map to TRBD2. J was trimmed by 5 bases and V by 1 base; bases with no gene match: 10. The CDR3 is 17 amino acids. Looked up from germline, CDR1 is MNHGY and CDR2 is SAAAGT. The CDR3 region is CASSYWLRGGPDNEQFF. The CDR3 DNA reads as TGTGCCAGCAGTTACTGGCTCCGGGGGGGGCCCGACAATGAGCAGTTCTTC.

The rearrangement uses TRBV11-2 and TRBJ2-3; 11 nucleotides match TRBD2. J lost 7 bases, V lost 5 bases, and 5 bases had no gene match. Germline CDR1 reads SGHAT; CDR2 reads FQNNGV. The CDR3 extends over 14 amino acids. CDR3 bases: TGTGCCAGCAGCCTTAGCGGGGGGGCGAATACGCAGTATTTT. This encodes CASSLSGGANTQYF.

The rearrangement uses TRBV11-2 and TRBJ1-1, with TRBD1 identical over 8 bases. Looked up from germline, CDR1 is SGHAT and CDR2 is FQNNGV. This CDR3 is 15 amino acids long. V lost 1 base and J lost 6; bases outside the gene matches: 7. The CDR3 reads CASSLAGQGRAEAFF. CDR3 nucleotide sequence: TGTGCCAGCAGCTTAGCTGGACAGGGAAGGGCTGAAGCTTTCTTT.